This T cell receptor beta chain was documented in a study of blood T cell repertoires in COVID-19. Authors' methods: By means of reference gene primer amplification, nucleated cell counts were estimated. The assay was immunoSEQ multiplex PCR, and TCRdb's table has in-frame clones only and misses some. V, J and clone size reflect that table, while D and trimming were determined from the DNA. The sample lists 200,000 to 300,000 clones, around 84% occurring once. The TCR originated in a woman aged 55-70 years with COVID-19, enrolled during active disease. Material for sequencing was peripheral blood.

Here the CDR3 DNA reads TGTGCCAGCAGTTACTCCGGGACAGGGCGGGAGACCCAGTACTTC. It specifies CASSYSGTGRETQYF. The chain is built from TRBV6-2 or TRBV6-3 and TRBJ2-5; 9 nucleotides agree with TRBD1. CDR1 and CDR2 (germline): MNHEY, SVGEGT. The CDR3 extends over 15 amino acids. With V trimmed by 0 bases and J by 5 bases, 4 bases remained unmatched.